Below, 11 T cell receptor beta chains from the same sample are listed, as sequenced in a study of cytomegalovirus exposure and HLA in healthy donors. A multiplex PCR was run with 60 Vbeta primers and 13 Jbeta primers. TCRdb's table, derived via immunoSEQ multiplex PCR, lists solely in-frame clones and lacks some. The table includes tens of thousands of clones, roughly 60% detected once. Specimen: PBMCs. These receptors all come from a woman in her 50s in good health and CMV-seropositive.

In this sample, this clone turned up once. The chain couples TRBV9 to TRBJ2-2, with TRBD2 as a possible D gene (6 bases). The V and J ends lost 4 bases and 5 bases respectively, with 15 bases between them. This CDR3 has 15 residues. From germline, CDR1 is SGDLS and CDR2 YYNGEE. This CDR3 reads CASSPSGVRTGELFF. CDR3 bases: TGTGCCAGCAGCCCGTCGGGGGTCCGGACCGGGGAGCTGTTTTTT.

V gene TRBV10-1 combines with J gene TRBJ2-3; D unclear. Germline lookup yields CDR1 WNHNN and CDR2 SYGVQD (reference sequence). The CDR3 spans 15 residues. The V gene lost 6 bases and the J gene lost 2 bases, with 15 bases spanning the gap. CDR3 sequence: CASSMTRSSTDTQYF. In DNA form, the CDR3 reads TGCGCCAGCAGCATGACTCGCTCCTCCACAGATACGCAGTATTTT.

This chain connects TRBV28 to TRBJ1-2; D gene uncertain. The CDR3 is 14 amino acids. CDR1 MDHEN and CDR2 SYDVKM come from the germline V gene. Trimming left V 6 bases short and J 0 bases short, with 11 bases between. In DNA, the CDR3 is TGTGCCAGCAGGCCCACTCATTCTAACTATGGCTACACCTTC. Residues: CASRPTHSNYGYTF.

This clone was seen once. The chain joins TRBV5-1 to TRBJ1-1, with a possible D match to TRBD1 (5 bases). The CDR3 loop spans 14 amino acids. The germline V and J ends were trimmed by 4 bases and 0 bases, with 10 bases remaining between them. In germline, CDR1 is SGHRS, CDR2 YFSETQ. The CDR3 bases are TGCGCCAGCAGCCCCGGGGGTATGAACACTGAAGCTTTCTTT. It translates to CASSPGGMNTEAFF.

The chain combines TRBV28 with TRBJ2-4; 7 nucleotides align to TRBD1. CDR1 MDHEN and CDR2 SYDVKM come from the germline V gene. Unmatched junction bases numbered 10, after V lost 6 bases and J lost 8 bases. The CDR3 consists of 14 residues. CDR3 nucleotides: TGTGCCAGCAGCGAGGGGGCAAGGTCGGACATTCAGTACTTC. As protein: CASSEGARSDIQYF.

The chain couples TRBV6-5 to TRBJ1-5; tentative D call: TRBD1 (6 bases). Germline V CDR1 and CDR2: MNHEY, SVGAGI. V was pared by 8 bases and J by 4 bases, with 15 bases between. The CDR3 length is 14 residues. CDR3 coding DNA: TGTGCCAGCGGGCGGACAGCTTTTAATCAGCCCCAGCATTTT. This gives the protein CASGRTAFNQPQHF.

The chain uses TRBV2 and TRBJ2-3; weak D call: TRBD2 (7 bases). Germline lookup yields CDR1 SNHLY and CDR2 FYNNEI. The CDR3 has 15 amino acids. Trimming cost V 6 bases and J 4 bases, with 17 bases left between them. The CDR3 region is CASRQGGGTADTQYF. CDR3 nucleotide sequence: TGTGCCAGCAGACAAGGGGGAGGGACTGCAGATACGCAGTATTTT.

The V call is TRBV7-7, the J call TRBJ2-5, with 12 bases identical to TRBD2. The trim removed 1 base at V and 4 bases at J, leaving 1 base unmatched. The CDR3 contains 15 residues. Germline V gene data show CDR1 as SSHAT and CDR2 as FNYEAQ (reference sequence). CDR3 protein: CASSLGLAGAETQYF. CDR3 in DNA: TGTGCCAGCAGCTTAGGACTAGCGGGGGCAGAGACCCAGTACTTC.

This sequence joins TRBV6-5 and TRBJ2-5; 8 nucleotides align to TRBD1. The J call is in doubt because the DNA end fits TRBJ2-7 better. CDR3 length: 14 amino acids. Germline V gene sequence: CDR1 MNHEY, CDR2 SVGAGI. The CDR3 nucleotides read TGTGCCAGCAAGCAGGGGGCTTACTCCTACGAGCAGTACTTC. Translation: CASKQGAYSYEQYF.

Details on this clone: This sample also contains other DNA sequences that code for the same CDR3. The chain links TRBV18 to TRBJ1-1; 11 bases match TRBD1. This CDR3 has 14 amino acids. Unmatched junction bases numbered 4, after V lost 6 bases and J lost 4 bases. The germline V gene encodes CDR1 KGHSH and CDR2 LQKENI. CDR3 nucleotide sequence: TGTGCCAGCTCGGAGGGACAGGGGGGCACTGAAGCTTTCTTT. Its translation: CASSEGQGGTEAFF.

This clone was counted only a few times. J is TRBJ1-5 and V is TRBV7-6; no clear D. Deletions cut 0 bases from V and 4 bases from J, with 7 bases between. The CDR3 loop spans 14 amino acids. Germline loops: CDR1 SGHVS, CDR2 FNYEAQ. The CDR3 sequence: CASSLAAGNQPQHF. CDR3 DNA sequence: TGTGCCAGCAGCTTAGCAGCGGGGAATCAGCCCCAGCATTTT.